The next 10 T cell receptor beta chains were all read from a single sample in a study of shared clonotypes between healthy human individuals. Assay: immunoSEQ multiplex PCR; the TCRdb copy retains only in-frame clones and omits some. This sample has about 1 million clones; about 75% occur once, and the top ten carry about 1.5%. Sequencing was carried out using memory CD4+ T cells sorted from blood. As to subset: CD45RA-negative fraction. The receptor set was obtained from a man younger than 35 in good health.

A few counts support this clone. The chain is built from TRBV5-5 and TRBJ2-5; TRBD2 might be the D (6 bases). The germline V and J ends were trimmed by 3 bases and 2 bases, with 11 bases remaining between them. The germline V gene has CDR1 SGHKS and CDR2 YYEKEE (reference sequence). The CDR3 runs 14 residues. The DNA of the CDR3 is TGTGCCAGCAGCTATTCGGGACTTCAAGAGACCCAGTACTTC. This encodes CASSYSGLQETQYF.

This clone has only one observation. The CDR3 nucleotides are TGCAGTGCTTACAGCGTTGAGCAGTACTTC. Its protein product is CSAYSVEQYF. The V and J genes are TRBV20-1 and TRBJ2-7; D call uncertain. Germline-derived CDR1 and CDR2 are DFQATT and SNEGSKA (reference sequence). This CDR3 is built from 10 residues. The ends were cut back, 5 bases at V and 7 bases at J, with 9 bases in the middle.

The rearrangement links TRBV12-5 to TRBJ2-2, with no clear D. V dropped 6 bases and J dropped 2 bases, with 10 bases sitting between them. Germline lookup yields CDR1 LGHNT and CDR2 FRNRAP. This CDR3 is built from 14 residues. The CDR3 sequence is CASGVSSNTGELFF. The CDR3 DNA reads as TGTGCTAGTGGGGTTAGCAGCAACACCGGGGAGCTGTTTTTT.

CDR3 coding DNA: TGTGCCAGCAGTTTATACAGGGGGGAACAGCCCCAGCATTTT. Protein product: CASSLYRGEQPQHF. This chain joins TRBV28 and TRBJ1-5; TRBD1 matches at 8 bases. CDR3 length: 14 amino acids. With 1 base clipped from V and 7 bases from J, the junction kept 3 bases outside the gene matches. Germline CDR1 and CDR2: MDHEN and SYDVKM.

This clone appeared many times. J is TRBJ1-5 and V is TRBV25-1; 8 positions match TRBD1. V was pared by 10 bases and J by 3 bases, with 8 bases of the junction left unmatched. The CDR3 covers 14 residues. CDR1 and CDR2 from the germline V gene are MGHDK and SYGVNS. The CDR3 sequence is CATRGQGDNQPQHF. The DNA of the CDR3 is TGTGCCACCCGAGGACAGGGTGACAATCAGCCCCAGCATTTT.

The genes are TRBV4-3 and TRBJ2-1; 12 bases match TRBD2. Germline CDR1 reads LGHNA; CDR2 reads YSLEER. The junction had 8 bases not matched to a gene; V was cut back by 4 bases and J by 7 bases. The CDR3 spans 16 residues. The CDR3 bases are TGCGCCAGCAGCCGGGCTAGCGGGAGGGCCTTAAATGAGCAGTTCTTC. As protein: CASSRASGRALNEQFF.

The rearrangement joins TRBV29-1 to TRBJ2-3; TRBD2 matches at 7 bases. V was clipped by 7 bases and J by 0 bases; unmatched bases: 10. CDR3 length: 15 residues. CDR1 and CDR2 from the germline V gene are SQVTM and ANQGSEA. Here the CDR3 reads CSAQPSGTSTDTQYF. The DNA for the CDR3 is TGCAGCGCTCAGCCTAGCGGTACTAGCACAGATACGCAGTATTTT.

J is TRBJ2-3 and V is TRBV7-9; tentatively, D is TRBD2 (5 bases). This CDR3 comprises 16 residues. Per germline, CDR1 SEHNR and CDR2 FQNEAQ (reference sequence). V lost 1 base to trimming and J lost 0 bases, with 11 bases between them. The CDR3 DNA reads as TGTGCCAGCAGCTTAGGGCGGGTGACTAGCACAGATACGCAGTATTTT. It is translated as CASSLGRVTSTDTQYF. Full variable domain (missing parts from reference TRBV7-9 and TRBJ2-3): DTGVSQNPRHKITKRGQNVTFRCDPISEHNRLYWYRQTLGQGPEFLTYFQNEAQLEKSRLLSDRFSAERPKGSFSTLEIQRTEQGDSAMYLCASSLGRVTSTDTQYFGPGTRLTVL.

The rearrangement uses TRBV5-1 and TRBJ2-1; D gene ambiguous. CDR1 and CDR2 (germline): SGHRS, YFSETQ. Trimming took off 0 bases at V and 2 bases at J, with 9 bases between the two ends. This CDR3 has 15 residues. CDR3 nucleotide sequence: TGCGCCAGCAGCTTGGATAGCAGCGCCTACAATGAGCAGTTCTTC. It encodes CASSLDSSAYNEQFF.

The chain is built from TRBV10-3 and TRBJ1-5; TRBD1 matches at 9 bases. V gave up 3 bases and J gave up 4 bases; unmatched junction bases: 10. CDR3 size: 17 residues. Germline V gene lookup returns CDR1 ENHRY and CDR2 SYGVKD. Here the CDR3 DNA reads TGTGCCATCAGTGACCCCGAAAGAGGACAGGGGAATCAGCCCCAGCATTTT. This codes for CAISDPERGQGNQPQHF.